The clone carrying this TCR beta chain was detected once. The germline V gene has CDR1 GTSNPN and CDR2 SVGIG (reference sequence). The CDR3 has 14 amino acids. Unmatched junction bases numbered 5, after V lost 5 bases and J lost 5 bases. The entry originates in a study of blood T cell repertoires in COVID-19. Clinical histories supplied by participants themselves formed the basis of cohort assignment. Profiling relied on immunoSEQ multiplex PCR, and the TCRdb table lists in-frame clones only, not all of them. The data show some 250,000 clones, with over 80% seen just once and 1.2% held by the top ten.

The genes are TRBV30 and TRBJ1-4, with 10 bases aligning to TRBD1. Sample: PBMCs or T cells enriched from blood (not recorded which). The sequence came from a human donor in a cohort exposed to, infected with or recovered from COVID-19 (not recorded which). The donor label of this sample is uncertain. This CDR3 reads CAWGTGVLNEKLFF. The CDR3 DNA sequence: TGTGCCTGGGGGACAGGGGTACTCAATGAAAAACTGTTTTTT.